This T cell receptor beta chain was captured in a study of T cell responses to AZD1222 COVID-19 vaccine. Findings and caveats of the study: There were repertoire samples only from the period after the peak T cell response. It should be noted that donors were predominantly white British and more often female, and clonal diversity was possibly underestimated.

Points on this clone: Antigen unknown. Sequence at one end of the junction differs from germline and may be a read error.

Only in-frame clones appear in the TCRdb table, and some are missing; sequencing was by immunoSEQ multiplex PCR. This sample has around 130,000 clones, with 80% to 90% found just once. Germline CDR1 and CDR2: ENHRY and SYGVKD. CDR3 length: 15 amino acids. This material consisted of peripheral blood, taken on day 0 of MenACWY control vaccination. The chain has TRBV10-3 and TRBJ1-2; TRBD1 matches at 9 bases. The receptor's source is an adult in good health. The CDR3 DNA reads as TGTGCCATCAGTCAGTCACAGGGGGCGGTCTATGGCTACACCTTC. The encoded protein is CAISQSQGAVYGYTF.